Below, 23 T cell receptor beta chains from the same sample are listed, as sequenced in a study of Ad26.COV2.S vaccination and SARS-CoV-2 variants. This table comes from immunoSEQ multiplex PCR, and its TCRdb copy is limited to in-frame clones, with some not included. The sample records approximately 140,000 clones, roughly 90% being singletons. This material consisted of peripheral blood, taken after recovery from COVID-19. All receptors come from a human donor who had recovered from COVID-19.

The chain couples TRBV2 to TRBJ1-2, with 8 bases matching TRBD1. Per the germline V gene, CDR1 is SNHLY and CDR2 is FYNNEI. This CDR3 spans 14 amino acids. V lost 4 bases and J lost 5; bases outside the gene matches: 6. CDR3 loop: CASSARTGSYGYTF. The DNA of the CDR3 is TGTGCCAGCAGTGCCAGGACAGGGAGTTATGGCTACACCTTC.

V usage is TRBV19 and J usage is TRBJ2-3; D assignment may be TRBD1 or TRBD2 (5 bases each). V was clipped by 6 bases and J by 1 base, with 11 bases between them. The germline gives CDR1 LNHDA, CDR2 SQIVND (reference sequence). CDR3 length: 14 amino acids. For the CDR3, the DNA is TGTGCCAGTAGCCCTCGAGGGGGCACAGATACGCAGTATTTT. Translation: CASSPRGGTDTQYF.

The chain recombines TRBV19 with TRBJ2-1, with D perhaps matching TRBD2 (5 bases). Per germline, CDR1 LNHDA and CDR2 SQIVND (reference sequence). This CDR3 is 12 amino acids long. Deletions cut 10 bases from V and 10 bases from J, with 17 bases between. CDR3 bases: TGTGCCACCTCCCACAGAGGGCGCGAGCAGTTCTTC. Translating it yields CATSHRGREQFF.

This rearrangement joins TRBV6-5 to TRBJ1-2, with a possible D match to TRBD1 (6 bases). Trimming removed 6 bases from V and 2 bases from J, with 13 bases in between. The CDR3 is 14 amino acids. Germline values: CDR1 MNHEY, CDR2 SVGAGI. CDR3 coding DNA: TGTGCCAGCAGCCCACAGGGACCGAACTATGGCTACACCTTC. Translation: CASSPQGPNYGYTF.

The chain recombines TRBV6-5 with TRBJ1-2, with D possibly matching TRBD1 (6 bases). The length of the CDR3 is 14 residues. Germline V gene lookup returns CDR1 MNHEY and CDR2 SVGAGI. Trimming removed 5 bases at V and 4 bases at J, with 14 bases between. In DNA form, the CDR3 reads TGTGCCAGCAGTCCAAACAGGGATCTCTATGGCTACACCTTC. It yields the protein CASSPNRDLYGYTF.

Written as DNA, the CDR3 is TGCGCCAGCAGCCCCAGGGGCCCGGGGGGGCCCCAGCATTTT. It translates to CASSPRGPGGPQHF. This chain links TRBV5-1 with TRBJ1-5; tentative D call: TRBD1 (6 bases). The CDR3 extends over 14 amino acids. Germline V CDR1 and CDR2: SGHRS, YFSETQ. Trimming removed 4 bases from V and 9 bases from J, with 17 bases in between.

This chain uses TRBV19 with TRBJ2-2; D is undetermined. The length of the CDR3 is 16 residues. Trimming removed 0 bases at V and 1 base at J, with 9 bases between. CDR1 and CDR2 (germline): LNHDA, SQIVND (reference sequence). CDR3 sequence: CASSIDGWVNTGELFF. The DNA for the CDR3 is TGTGCCAGTAGTATAGATGGTTGGGTGAACACCGGGGAGCTGTTTTTT.

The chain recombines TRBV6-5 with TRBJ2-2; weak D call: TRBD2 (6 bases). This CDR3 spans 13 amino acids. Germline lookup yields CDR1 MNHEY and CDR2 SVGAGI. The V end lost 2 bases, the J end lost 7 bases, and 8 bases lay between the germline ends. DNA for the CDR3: TGTGCCAGCAGTTACGCGGGGTTCGGGGAGCTGTTTTTT. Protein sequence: CASSYAGFGELFF.

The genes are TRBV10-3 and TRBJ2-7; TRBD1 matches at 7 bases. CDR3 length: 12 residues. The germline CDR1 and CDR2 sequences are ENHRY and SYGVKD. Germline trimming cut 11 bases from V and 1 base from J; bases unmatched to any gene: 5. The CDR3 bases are TGTGCCCTACGGGACAGTTCCTACGAGCAGTACTTC. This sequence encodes CALRDSSYEQYF.

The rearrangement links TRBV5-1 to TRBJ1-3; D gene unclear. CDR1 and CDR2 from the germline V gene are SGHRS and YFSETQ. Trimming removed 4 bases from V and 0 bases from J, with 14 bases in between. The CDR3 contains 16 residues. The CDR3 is CASSLNPQSSGNTIYF. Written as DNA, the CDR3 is TGCGCCAGCAGCCTAAACCCACAGAGCTCTGGAAACACCATATATTTT. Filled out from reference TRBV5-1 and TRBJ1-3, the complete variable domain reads KAGVTQTPRYLIKTRGQQVTLSCSPISGHRSVSWYQQTPGQGLQFLFEYFSETQRNKGNFPGRFSGRQFSNSRSEMNVSTLELGDSALYLCASSLNPQSSGNTIYFGEGSWLTVV.

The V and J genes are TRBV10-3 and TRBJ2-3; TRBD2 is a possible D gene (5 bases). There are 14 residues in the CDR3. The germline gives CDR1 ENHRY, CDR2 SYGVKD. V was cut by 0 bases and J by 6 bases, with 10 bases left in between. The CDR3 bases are TGTGCCATCAGTGAGTCGGCTTCGGGGGATACGCAGTATTTT. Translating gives CAISESASGDTQYF.

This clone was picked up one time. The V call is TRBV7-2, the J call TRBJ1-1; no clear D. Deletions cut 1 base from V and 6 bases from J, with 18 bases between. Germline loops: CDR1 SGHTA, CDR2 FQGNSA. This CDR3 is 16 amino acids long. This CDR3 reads CASSLVHSGVGAEAFF. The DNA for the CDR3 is TGTGCCAGCAGCTTAGTACATAGTGGGGTTGGCGCTGAAGCTTTCTTT.

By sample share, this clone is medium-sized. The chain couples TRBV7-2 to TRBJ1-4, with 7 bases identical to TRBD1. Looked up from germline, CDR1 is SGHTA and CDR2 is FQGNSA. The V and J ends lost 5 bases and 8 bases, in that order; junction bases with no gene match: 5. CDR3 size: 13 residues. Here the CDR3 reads CASSPGTAEKLFF. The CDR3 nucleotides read TGTGCCAGCAGCCCTGGGACAGCAGAAAAACTGTTTTTT.

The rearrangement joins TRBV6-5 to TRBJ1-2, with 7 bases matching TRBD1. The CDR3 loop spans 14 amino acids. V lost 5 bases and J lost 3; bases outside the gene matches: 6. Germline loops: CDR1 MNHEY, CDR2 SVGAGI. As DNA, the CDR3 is TGTGCCAGCAGTCCGCAGGGGGGTGACTATGGCTACACCTTC. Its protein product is CASSPQGGDYGYTF.

The CDR3 sequence is CASRGEDTYEQYF. The CDR3 nucleotides read TGTGCCAGCAGGGGGGAAGACACGTACGAGCAGTACTTC. The chain combines TRBV12-3 or TRBV12-4 with TRBJ2-7, with D perhaps TRBD1 or TRBD2 (5 bases each). This CDR3 has 13 residues. V was trimmed by 6 bases and J by 4 bases, leaving 13 bases between them.

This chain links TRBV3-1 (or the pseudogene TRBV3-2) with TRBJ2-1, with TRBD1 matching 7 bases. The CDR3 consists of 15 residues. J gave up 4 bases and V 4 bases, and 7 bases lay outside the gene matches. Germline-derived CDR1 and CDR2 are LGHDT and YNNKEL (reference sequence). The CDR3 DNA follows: TGTGCCAGCAGCCCCCCAGAGGGACAGTACAATGAGCAGTTCTTC. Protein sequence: CASSPPEGQYNEQFF.

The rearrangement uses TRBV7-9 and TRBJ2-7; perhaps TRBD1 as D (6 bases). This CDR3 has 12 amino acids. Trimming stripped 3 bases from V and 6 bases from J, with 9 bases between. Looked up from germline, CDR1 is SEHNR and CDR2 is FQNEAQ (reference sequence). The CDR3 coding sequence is TGTGCCAGCAGCTTTACAGGGAGCGAGCAGTACTTC. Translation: CASSFTGSEQYF. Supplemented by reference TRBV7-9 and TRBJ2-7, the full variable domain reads DTGVSQNPRHKITKRGQNVTFRCDPISEHNRLYWYRQTLGQGPEFLTYFQNEAQLEKSRLLSDRFSAERPKGSFSTLEIQRTEQGDSAMYLCASSFTGSEQYFGPGTRLTVT.

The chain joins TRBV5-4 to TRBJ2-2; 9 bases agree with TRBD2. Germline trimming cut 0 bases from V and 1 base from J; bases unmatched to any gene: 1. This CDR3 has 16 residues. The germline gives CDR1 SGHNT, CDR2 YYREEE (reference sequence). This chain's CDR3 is CASSLVAGVNTGELFF. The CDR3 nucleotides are TGTGCCAGCAGCTTGGTAGCGGGGGTGAACACCGGGGAGCTGTTTTTT.

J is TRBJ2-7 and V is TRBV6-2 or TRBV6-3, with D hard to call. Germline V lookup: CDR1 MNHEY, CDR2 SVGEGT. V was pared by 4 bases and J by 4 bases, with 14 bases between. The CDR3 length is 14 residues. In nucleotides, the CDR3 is TGTGCCAGCAGTTCTTCCGGTTTGGGGTACGAGCAGTACTTC. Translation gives CASSSSGLGYEQYF.

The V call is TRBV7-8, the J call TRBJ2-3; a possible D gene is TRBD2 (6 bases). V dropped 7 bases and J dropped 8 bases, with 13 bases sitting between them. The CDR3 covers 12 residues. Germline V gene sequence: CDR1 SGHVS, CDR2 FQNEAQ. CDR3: CASTTMGGTQYF. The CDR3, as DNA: TGTGCCAGCACCACCATGGGGGGTACGCAGTATTTT.

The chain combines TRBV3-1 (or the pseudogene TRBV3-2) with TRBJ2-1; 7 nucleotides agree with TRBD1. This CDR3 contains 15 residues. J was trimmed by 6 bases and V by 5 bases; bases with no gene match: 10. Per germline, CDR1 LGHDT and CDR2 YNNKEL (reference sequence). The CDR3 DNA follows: TGTGCCAGCAGCACCGGGACAGTGAAGGGCAATGAGCAGTTCTTC. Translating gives CASSTGTVKGNEQFF.

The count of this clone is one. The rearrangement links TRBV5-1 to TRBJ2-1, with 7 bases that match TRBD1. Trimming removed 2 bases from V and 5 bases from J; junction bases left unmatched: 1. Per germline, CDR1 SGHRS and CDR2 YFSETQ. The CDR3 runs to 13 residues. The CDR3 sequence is CASSFDRDNEQFF. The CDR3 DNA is TGCGCCAGCAGCTTCGACAGGGACAATGAGCAGTTCTTC.

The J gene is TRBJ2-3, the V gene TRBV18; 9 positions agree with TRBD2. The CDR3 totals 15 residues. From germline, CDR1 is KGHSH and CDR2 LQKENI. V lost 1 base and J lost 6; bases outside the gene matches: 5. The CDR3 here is CASSPHPSGVDTQYF. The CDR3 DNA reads TGTGCCAGCTCACCACACCCTAGCGGGGTTGATACGCAGTATTTT. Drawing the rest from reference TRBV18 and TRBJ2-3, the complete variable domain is NAGVMQNPRHLVRRRGQEARLRCSPMKGHSHVYWYRQLPEEGLKFMVYLQKENIIDESGMPKERFSAEFPKEGPSILRIQQVVRGDSAAYFCASSPHPSGVDTQYFGPGTRLTVL.